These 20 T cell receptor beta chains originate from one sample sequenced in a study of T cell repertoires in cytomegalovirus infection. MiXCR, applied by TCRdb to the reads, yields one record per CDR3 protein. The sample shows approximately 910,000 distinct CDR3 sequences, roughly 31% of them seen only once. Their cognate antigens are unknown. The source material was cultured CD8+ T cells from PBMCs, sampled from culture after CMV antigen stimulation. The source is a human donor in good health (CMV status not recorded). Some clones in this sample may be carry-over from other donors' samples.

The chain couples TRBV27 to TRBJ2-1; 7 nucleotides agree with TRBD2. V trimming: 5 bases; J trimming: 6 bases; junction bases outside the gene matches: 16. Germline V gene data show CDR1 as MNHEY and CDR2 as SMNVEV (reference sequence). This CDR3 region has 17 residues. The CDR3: CASSPGSGAYLGNEQFF. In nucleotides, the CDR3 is TGTGCCAGCAGTCCCGGGAGCGGGGCCTACCTGGGCAATGAGCAGTTCTTC.

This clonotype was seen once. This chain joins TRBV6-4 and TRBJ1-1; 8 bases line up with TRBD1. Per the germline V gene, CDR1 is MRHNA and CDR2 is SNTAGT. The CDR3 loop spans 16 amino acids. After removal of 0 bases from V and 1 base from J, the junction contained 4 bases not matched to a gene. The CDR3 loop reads CASSDSDRGSNTEAFF. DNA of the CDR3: TGTGCCAGCAGTGACTCCGACAGGGGATCGAACACTGAAGCTTTCTTT.

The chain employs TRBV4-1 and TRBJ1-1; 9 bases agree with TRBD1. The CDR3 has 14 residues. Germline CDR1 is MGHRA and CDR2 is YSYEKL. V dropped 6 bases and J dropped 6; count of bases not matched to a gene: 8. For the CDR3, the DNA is TGCGCCAGCAGGACGGGACAGGGAAAGGCTGAAGCTTTCTTT. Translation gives CASRTGQGKAEAFF.

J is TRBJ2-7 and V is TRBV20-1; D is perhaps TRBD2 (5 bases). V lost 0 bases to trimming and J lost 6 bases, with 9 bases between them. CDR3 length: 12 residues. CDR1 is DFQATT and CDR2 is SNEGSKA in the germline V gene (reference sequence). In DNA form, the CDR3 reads TGCAGTGCTAGAGATCTTGGGAGCGAGCAGTACGTC. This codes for CSARDLGSEQYV.

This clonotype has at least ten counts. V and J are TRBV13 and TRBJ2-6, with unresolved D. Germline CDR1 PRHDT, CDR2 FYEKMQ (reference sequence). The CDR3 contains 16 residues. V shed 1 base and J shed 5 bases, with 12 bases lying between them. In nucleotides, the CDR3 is TGTGCCAGCAGCTTAGCCTCGACCCCTAGGGCCAACGTCCTGACTTTC. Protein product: CASSLASTPRANVLTF.

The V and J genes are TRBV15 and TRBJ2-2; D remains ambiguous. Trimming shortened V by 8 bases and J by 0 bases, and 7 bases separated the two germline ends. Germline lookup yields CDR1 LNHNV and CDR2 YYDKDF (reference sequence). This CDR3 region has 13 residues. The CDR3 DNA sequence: TGTGCCACCTATAACGCGAACACCGGGGAGCTGTTTTTT. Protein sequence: CATYNANTGELFF.

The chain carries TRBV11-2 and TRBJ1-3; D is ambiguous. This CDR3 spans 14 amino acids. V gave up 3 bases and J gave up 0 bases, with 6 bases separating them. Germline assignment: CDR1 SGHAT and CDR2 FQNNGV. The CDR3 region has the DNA TGTGCCAGCAGCTTGCAATTCTCTGGAAACACCATATATTTT. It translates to CASSLQFSGNTIYF.

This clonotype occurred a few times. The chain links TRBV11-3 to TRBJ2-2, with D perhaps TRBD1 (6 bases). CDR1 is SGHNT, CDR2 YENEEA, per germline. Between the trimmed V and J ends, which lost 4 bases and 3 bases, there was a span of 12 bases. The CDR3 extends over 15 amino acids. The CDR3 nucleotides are TGTGCCAGCAGCTCCCGACAGGAACACACCGGGGAGCTGTTTTTT. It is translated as CASSSRQEHTGELFF.

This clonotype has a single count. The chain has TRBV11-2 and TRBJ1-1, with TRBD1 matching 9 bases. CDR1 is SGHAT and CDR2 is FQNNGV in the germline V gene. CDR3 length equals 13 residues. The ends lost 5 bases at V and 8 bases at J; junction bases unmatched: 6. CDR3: CASSPGQGSEAFF. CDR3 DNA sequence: TGTGCCAGCAGCCCGGGACAGGGATCCGAAGCTTTCTTT.

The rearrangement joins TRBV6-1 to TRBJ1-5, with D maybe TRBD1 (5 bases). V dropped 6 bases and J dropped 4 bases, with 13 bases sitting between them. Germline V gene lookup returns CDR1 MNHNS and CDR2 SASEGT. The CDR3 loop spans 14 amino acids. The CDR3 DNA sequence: TGTGCCAGCAGGCCCAGGGATGGTAATCAGCCCCAGCATTTT. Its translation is CASRPRDGNQPQHF.

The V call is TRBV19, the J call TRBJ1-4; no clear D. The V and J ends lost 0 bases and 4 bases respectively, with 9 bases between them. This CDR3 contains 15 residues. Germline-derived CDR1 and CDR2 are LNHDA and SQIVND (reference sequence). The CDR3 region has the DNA TGTGCCAGTAGTATAGATGAGTCAAGTAATGAAAAACTGTTTTTT. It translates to CASSIDESSNEKLFF.

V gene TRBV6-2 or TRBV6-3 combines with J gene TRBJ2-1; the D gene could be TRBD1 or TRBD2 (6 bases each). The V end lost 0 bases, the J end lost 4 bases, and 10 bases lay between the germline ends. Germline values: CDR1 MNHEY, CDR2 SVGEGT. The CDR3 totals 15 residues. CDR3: CASSYSLGGYNEQFF. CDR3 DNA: TGTGCCAGCAGTTACTCCCTAGGGGGGTACAATGAGCAGTTCTTC.

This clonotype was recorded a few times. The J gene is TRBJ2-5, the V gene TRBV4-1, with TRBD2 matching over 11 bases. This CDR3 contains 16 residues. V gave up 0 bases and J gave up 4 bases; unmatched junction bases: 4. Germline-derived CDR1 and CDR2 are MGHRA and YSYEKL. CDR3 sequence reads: CASSQERLAGGETQYF. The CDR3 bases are TGCGCCAGCAGCCAAGAAAGGCTAGCGGGGGGAGAGACCCAGTACTTC.

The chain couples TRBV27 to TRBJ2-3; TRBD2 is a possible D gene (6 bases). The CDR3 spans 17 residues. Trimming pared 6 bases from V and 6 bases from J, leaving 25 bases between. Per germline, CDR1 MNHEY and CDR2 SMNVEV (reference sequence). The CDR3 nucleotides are TGTGCCAGCAGCCCCGGGTCGGGGGAACCTTTTGTCGATACGCAGTATTTT. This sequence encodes CASSPGSGEPFVDTQYF.

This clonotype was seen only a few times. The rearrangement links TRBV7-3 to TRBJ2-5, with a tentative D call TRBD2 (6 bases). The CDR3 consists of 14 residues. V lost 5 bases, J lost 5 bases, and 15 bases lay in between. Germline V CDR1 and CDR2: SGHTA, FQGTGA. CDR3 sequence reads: CASSRDGGYETQYF. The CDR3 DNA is TGTGCCAGCAGCCGGGACGGGGGTTACGAGACCCAGTACTTC.

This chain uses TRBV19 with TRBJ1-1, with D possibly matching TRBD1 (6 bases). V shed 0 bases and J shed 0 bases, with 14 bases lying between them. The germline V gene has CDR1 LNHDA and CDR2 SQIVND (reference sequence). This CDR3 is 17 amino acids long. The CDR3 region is CASSIDKDSPMNTEAFF. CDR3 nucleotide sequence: TGTGCCAGTAGTATAGATAAGGACAGCCCCATGAACACTGAAGCTTTCTTT.

CDR3 region: CASSYSPGQPTLMNTEAFF. CDR3 nucleotides: TGTGCCAGCAGTTACAGCCCGGGACAGCCTACCCTCATGAACACTGAAGCTTTCTTT. The rearrangement uses TRBV6-5 and TRBJ1-1; TRBD1 aligns across 7 bases. The J segment lost 0 bases and the V segment lost 2 bases, leaving 15 bases of the junction unmatched. CDR3 length: 19 amino acids. CDR1 and CDR2 (germline): MNHEY, SVGAGI.

In DNA, the CDR3 is TGTGCCACCAGCTGGCCGCGGGACAGCCAAGAGACCCAGTACTTC. Protein sequence: CATSWPRDSQETQYF. The genes are TRBV15 and TRBJ2-5; tentative D call: TRBD1 (7 bases). In germline, CDR1 is LNHNV, CDR2 YYDKDF (reference sequence). The CDR3 runs 15 residues. Trimming took off 5 bases at V and 1 base at J, with 14 bases between the two ends.

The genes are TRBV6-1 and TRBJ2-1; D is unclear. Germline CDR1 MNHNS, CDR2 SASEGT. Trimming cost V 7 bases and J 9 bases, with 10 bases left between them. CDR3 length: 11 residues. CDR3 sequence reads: CASIHVGEQFF. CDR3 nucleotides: TGTGCCAGCATCCACGTCGGTGAGCAGTTCTTC.

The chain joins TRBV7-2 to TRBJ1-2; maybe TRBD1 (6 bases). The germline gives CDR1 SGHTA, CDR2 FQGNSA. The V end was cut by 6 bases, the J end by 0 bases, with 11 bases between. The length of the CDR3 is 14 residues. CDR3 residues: CASRQGVPNYGYTF. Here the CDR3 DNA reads TGTGCCAGCAGACAGGGAGTCCCTAACTATGGCTACACCTTC.